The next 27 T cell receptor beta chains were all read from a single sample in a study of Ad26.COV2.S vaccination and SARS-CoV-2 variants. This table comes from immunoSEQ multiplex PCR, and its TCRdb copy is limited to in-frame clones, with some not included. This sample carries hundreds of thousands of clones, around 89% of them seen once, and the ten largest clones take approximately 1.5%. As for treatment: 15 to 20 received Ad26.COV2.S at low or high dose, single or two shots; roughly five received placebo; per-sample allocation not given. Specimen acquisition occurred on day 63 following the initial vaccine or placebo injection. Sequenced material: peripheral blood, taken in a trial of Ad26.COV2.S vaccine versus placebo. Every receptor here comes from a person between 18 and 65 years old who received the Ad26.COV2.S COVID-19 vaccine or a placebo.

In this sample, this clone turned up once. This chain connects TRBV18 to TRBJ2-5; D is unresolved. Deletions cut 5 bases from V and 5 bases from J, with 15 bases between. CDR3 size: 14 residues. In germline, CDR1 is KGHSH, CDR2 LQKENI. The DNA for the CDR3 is TGTGCCAGCTCAAGTGACTCAGCTGGGGAGACCCAGTACTTC. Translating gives CASSSDSAGETQYF.

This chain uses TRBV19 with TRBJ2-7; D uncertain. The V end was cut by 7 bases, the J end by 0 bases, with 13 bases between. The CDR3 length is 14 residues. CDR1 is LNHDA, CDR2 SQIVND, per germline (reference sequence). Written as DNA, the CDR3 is TGTGCCAGTAATCCGACGGTGGGCTCCTACGAGCAGTACTTC. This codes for CASNPTVGSYEQYF. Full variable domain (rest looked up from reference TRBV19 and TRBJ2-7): DGGITQSPKYLFRKEGQNVTLSCEQNLNHDAMYWYRQDPGQGLRLIYYSQIVNDFQKGDIAEGYSVSREKKESFPLTVTSAQKNPTAFYLCASNPTVGSYEQYFGPGTRLTVT.

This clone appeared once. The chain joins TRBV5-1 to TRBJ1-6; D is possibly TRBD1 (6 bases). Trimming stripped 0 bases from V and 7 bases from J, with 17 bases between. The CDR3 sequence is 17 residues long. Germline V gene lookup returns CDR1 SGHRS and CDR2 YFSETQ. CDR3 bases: TGCGCCAGCAGCTTGGGGTCGGCAGGGGACGCGAATTCACCCCTCCACTTT. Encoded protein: CASSLGSAGDANSPLHF.

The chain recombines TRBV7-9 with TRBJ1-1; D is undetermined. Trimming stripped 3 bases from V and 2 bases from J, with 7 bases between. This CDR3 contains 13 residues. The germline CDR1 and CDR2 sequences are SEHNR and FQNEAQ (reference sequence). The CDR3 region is CASSLYANTEAFF. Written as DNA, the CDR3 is TGTGCCAGCAGCTTGTATGCTAACACTGAAGCTTTCTTT.

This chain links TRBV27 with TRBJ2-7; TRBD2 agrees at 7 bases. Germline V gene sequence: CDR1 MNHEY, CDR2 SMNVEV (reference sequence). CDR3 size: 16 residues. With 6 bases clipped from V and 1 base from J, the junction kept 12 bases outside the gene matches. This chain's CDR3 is CASSQSYTSDSYEQYF. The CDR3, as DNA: TGTGCCAGCAGCCAGTCCTATACTAGCGATTCCTACGAGCAGTACTTC.

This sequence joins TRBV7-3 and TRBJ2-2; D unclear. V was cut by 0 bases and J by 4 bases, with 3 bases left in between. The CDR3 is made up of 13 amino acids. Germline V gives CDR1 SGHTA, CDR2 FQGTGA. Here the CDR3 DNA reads TGTGCCAGCAGCTTAACGAGCACCGGGGAGCTGTTTTTT. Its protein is CASSLTSTGELFF.

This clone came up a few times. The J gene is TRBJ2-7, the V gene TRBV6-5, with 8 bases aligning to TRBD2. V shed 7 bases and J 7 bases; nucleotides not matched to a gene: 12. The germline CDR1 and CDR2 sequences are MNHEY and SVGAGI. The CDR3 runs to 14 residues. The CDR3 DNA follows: TGTGCCAGCACTCCTAGCGGGCCTTCCCTGGAGCAGTACTTC. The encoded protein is CASTPSGPSLEQYF.

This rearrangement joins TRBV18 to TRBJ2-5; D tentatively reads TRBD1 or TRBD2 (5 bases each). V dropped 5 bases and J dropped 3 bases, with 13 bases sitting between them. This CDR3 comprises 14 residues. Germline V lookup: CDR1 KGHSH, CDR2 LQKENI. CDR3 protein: CASSDRLGEETQYF. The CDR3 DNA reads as TGTGCCAGCTCAGACCGTCTGGGGGAAGAGACCCAGTACTTC.

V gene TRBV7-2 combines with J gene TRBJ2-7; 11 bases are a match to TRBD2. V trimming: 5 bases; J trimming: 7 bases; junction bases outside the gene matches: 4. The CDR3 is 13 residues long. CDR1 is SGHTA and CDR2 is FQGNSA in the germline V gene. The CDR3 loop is CASSKTSGNEQYF. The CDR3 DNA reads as TGTGCCAGCAGCAAGACTAGCGGGAATGAGCAGTACTTC.

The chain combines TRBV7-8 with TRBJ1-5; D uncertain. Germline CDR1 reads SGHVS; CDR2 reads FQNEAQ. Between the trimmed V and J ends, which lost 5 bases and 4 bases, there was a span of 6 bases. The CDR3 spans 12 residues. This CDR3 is CASSPHNQPQHF. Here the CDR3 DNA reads TGTGCCAGCAGCCCCCATAATCAGCCCCAGCATTTT.

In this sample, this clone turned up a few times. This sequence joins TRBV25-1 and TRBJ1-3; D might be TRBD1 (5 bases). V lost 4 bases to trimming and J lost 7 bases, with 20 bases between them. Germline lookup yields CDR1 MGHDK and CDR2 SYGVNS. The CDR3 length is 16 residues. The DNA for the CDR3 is TGTGCCAGCAGTGCGCGACAGTTAAGCTTTGGGAACACCATATATTTT. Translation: CASSARQLSFGNTIYF.

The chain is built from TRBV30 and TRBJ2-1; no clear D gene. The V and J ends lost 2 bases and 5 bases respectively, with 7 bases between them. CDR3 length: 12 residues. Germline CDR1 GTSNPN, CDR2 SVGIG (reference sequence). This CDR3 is CAWSRTDNEQFF. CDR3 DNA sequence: TGTGCCTGGAGTCGAACGGACAATGAGCAGTTCTTC. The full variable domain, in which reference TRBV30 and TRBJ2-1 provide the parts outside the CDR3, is SQTIHQWPATLVQPVGSPLSLECTVEGTSNPNLYWYRQAAGRGLQLLFYSVGIGQISSEVPQNLSASRPQDRQFILSSKKLLLSDSGFYLCAWSRTDNEQFFGPGTRLTVL.

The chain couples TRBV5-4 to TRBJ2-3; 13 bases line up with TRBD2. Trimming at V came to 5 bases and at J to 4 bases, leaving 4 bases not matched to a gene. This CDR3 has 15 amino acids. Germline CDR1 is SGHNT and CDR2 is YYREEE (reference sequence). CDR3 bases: TGTGCCAGCAGATCAGGACTAGCGGGAGCAGATACGCAGTATTTT. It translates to CASRSGLAGADTQYF.

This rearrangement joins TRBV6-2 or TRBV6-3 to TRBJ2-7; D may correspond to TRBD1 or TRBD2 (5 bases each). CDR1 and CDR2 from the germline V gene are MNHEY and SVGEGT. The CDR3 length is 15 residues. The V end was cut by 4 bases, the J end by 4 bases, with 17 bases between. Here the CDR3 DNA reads TGTGCCAGCAGTTTTGAAAGGGACCCTCCTTACGAGCAGTACTTC. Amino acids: CASSFERDPPYEQYF.

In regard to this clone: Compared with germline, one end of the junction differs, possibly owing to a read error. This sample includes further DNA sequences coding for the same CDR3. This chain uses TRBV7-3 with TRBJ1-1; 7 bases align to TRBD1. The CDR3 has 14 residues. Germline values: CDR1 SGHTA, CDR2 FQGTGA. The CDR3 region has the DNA TGTGCCAGCAGCCTAACAGGGGCGAACACTGAAGCTTTCTTT. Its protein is CASSLTGANTEAFF.

The CDR3: CATSDPALQETQYF. CDR3 DNA: TGTGCCACCAGTGACCCGGCCCTCCAAGAGACCCAGTACTTC. This rearrangement joins TRBV24-1 to TRBJ2-5; no reliable D call. Germline V gene lookup returns CDR1 KGHDR and CDR2 SFDVKD. V was pared by 4 bases and J by 1 base, with 9 bases between. CDR3 length equals 14 residues.

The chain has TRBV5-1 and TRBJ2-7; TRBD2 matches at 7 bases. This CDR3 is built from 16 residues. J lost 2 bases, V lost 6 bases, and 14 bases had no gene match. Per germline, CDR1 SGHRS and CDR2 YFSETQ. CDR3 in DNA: TGCGCCAGCACGGAGTTAGCGGGCCCGTTCCCCTACGAGCAGTACTTC. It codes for CASTELAGPFPYEQYF.

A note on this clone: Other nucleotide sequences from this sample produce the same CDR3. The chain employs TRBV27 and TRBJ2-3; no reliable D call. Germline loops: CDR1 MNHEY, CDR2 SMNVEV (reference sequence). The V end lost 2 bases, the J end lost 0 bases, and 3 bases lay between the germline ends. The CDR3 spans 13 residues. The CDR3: CASSLPSTDTQYF. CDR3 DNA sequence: TGTGCCAGCAGTTTACCTAGCACAGATACGCAGTATTTT.

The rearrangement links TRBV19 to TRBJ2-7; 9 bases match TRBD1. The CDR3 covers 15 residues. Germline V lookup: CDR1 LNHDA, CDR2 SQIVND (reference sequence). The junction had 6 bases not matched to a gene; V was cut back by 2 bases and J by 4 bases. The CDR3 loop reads CASSISGTGQYEQYF. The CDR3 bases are TGTGCCAGTAGTATATCCGGGACAGGGCAATACGAGCAGTACTTC.

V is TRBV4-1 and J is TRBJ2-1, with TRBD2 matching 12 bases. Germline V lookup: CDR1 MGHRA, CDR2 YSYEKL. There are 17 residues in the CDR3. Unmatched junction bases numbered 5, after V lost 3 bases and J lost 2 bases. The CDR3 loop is CASSHPLAGGPYNEQFF. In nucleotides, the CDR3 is TGCGCCAGCAGCCATCCCCTAGCGGGAGGGCCCTACAATGAGCAGTTCTTC.

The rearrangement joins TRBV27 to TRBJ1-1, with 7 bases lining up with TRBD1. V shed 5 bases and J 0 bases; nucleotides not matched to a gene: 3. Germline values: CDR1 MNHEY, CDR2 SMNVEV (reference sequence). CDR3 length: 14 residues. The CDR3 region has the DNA TGTGCCAGCAGTCCTAGGGGGCTGAACACTGAAGCTTTCTTT. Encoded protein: CASSPRGLNTEAFF.

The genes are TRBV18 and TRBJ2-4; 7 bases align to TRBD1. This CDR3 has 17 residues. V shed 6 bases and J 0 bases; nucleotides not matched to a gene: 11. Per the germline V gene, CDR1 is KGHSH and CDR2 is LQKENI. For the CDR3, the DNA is TGTGCCAGCTCCCCTTTGACAGGGAGTACAGCCAAAAACATTCAGTACTTC. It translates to CASSPLTGSTAKNIQYF.

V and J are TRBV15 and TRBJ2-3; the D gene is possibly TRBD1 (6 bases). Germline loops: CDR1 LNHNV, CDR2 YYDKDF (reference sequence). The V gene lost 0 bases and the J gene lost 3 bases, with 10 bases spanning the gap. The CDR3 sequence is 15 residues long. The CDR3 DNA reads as TGTGCCACCAGCAGAGATTGGCAGGGGACAGATACGCAGTATTTT. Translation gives CATSRDWQGTDTQYF.

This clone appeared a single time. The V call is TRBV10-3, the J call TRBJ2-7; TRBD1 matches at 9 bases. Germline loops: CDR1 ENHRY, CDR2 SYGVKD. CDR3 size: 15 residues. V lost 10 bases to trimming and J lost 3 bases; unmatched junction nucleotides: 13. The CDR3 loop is CASQGGQGSHYEQYF. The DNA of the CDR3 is TGTGCCAGCCAAGGAGGACAGGGGAGCCACTACGAGCAGTACTTC.

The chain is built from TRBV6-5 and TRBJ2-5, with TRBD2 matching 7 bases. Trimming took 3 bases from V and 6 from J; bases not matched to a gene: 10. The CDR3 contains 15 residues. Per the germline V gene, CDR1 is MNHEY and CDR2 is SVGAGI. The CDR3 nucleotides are TGTGCCAGCAGTTATATCGGCGGGAGTTTGAAGACCCAGTACTTC. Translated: CASSYIGGSLKTQYF.

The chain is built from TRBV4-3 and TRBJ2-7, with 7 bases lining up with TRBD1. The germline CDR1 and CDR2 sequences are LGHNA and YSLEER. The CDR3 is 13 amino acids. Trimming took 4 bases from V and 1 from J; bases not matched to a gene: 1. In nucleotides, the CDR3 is TGCGCCAGCAGCCCGGGACAGTCCTACGAGCAGTACTTC. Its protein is CASSPGQSYEQYF.

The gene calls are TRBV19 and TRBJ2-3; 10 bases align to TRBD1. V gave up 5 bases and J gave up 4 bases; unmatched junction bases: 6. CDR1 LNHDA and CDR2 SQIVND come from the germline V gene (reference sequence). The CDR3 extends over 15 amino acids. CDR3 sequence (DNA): TGTGCCAGTAGTCGGACAGGGGGGTGGTCAGATACGCAGTATTTT. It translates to CASSRTGGWSDTQYF.